The entry below describes one TCR beta chain. This sample is drawn from a study of blood T cell repertoires in COVID-19. Study background: Samples taken during acute and convalescent COVID-19 were collected in the United States, Italy and Spain. PBMCs, B-cell-depleted T cells, or T cells provided the cDNA or gDNA that made up the material.

CDR1 LGHNA and CDR2 YSLEER come from the germline V gene. The trim removed 2 bases at V and 7 bases at J, leaving 7 bases unmatched. This CDR3 has 15 amino acids. Original handling: Reference gene primer amplification gave estimated nucleated cell counts. The repertoire was sequenced with immunoSEQ multiplex PCR; TCRdb's copy has only in-frame clones and lacks some. That table is the source of V, J and clone size, and D and trimming were worked out from the DNA. The sample has 200,000 to 300,000 clones, roughly nine tenths seen once; the top ten hold 6.2%. The sample consisted of peripheral blood. The receptor was derived from a man between 60 and 70 years old with acute or convalescent COVID-19. The chain is built from TRBV4-3 and TRBJ1-4; 7 bases match TRBD1. The CDR3 sequence: CASSQLGTDGEKLFF. The CDR3 region has the DNA TGCGCCAGCAGCCAACTCGGGACAGATGGTGAAAAACTGTTTTTT.